This is a list of T cell receptor beta chains from one sample in a study of technical replicates of blood from a handful of donors. Using immunoSEQ multiplex PCR, the repertoire was profiled, and TCRdb retains in-frame clones only, with some absent. The table includes about 83,000 clones, roughly 94% detected once. Sequenced material: T cells isolated from PBMCs. These TCRs come from a human donor in good health. The CDR3 runs from the conserved cysteine through the conserved F or W. The D gene is left open where the match is weak. Rows give clone size only sometimes, using once, few, many, or a class for an expanded clone.

D gene: TRBD2; J gene: TRBJ2-1; clone size: .; V gene: TRBV5-1; CDR3 protein: CASSIRTLRDYPYFQQFF; CDR3 DNA: TGCGCCAGCAGCATCCGAACGTTACGGGACTATCCCTATTTCCAGCAGTTCTTC
D gene: TRBD1; J gene: TRBJ2-1; clone size: once; V gene: TRBV11-3; CDR3 protein: CASSPTGGPNEQFF; CDR3 DNA: TGTGCCAGCAGCCCGACAGGGGGCCCCAATGAGCAGTTCTTC
D gene: .; J gene: TRBJ2-5; clone size: .; V gene: TRBV6-6; CDR3 protein: CASSYSRDFQETQYF; CDR3 DNA: TGTGCCAGCAGTTACTCCCGCGACTTTCAAGAGACCCAGTACTTC
D gene: .; J gene: TRBJ2-7; clone size: .; V gene: TRBV7-9; CDR3 protein: CASSSRQFYEQYF; CDR3 DNA: TGTGCCAGCAGCTCTAGGCAGTTTTACGAGCAGTACTTC
D gene: TRBD1; J gene: TRBJ2-7; clone size: once; V gene: TRBV6-4; CDR3 protein: CATSTGGSSYEQYF; CDR3 DNA: TGTGCCACATCAACAGGGGGGAGCTCCTACGAGCAGTACTTC
D gene: .; J gene: TRBJ1-1; clone size: .; V gene: TRBV9; CDR3 protein: CASSAQQGTEAFF; CDR3 DNA: TGTGCCAGCAGCGCCCAACAGGGTACTGAAGCTTTCTTT
D gene: TRBD2; J gene: TRBJ2-7; clone size: .; V gene: TRBV4-2; CDR3 protein: CASSPNPGTSGGITYEQYF; CDR3 DNA: TGTGCCAGCAGCCCCAACCCCGGGACTAGCGGGGGGATTACCTACGAGCAGTACTTC
D gene: TRBD1; J gene: TRBJ1-4; clone size: .; V gene: TRBV7-9; CDR3 protein: CASSRQGTNEKLFF; CDR3 DNA: TGTGCCAGCAGTAGACAGGGAACTAATGAAAAACTGTTTTTT
D gene: .; J gene: TRBJ1-2; clone size: .; V gene: TRBV11-1; CDR3 protein: CASSPERAGGYTF; CDR3 DNA: TGTGCCAGCAGCCCAGAGCGGGCGGGAGGCTACACCTTC
D gene: TRBD2; J gene: TRBJ2-5; clone size: .; V gene: TRBV7-8; CDR3 protein: CASSLPGLAGVGRKTQYF; CDR3 DNA: TGTGCCAGCAGCTTACCGGGACTAGCGGGAGTTGGGCGCAAGACCCAGTACTTC
D gene: .; J gene: TRBJ2-7; clone size: .; V gene: TRBV19; CDR3 protein: CASSPTASYEQYF; CDR3 DNA: TGTGCCAGTAGTCCGACAGCCTCCTACGAGCAGTACTTC
D gene: .; J gene: TRBJ2-5; clone size: .; V gene: TRBV15; CDR3 protein: CATSRDRQGGETQYF; CDR3 DNA: TGTGCCACCAGCAGAGATCGCCAGGGAGGAGAGACCCAGTACTTC
D gene: .; J gene: TRBJ2-7; clone size: .; V gene: TRBV21-1; CDR3 protein: CASSLRQDEQYF; CDR3 DNA: TGTGCCAGCAGTTTACGACAGGACGAGCAGTACTTC
D gene: TRBD2; J gene: TRBJ2-3; clone size: .; V gene: TRBV10-3; CDR3 protein: CAISGEQSGGTDTQYF; CDR3 DNA: TGTGCCATCAGTGGGGAGCAAAGCGGGGGCACAGATACGCAGTATTTT
D gene: TRBD2; J gene: TRBJ2-7; clone size: once; V gene: TRBV7-2; CDR3 protein: CASSFLAGDGYEQYF; CDR3 DNA: TGTGCCAGCAGCTTCTTAGCGGGAGATGGGTACGAGCAGTACTTC
D gene: .; J gene: TRBJ1-1; clone size: few; V gene: TRBV2; CDR3 protein: CASIRYRAFF; CDR3 DNA: TGTGCCAGCATCCGGTATCGGGCTTTCTTT
D gene: .; J gene: TRBJ1-1; clone size: .; V gene: TRBV28; CDR3 protein: CASRLFSENAFF; CDR3 DNA: TGTGCCAGCAGACTATTCTCCGAAAACGCTTTCTTT
D gene: .; J gene: TRBJ1-3; clone size: .; V gene: TRBV27; CDR3 protein: CASQQGNTIYF; CDR3 DNA: TGTGCCAGTCAACAAGGAAACACCATATATTTT
D gene: .; J gene: TRBJ2-7; clone size: .; V gene: TRBV28; CDR3 protein: CASSRLGFSYEQYF; CDR3 DNA: TGTGCCAGCAGTCGACTGGGTTTCTCGTACGAGCAGTACTTC
D gene: TRBD1; J gene: TRBJ1-1; clone size: .; V gene: TRBV29-1; CDR3 protein: CSVVGQPNTEAFF; CDR3 DNA: TGCAGCGTCGTGGGACAGCCGAACACTGAAGCTTTCTTT
D gene: .; J gene: TRBJ1-2; clone size: .; V gene: TRBV7-9; CDR3 protein: CASSFIPQEAGYTF; CDR3 DNA: TGTGCCAGCAGCTTTATCCCCCAGGAGGCTGGCTACACCTTC
D gene: TRBD2; J gene: TRBJ2-1; clone size: .; V gene: TRBV5-1; CDR3 protein: CASSLTGRVNNEQFF; CDR3 DNA: TGCGCCAGCAGCTTGACCGGGAGGGTAAACAATGAGCAGTTCTTC
D gene: .; J gene: TRBJ2-5; clone size: .; V gene: TRBV6-1; CDR3 protein: CASSEQRLETQYF; CDR3 DNA: TGTGCCAGCAGTGAACAGCGGCTAGAGACCCAGTACTTC
D gene: TRBD2; J gene: TRBJ2-1; clone size: .; V gene: TRBV9; CDR3 protein: CASSVGGGVNEQFF; CDR3 DNA: TGTGCCAGCAGCGTAGGCGGGGGAGTCAATGAGCAGTTCTTC
D gene: .; J gene: TRBJ2-7; clone size: .; V gene: TRBV19; CDR3 protein: CASTSSQDSYEQYF; CDR3 DNA: TGTGCCAGTACTAGCAGTCAGGACTCCTACGAGCAGTACTTC
D gene: .; J gene: TRBJ2-1; clone size: .; V gene: TRBV30; CDR3 protein: CAWSLYNEQFF; CDR3 DNA: TGTGCCTGGAGTTTATACAATGAGCAGTTCTTC
D gene: .; J gene: TRBJ1-2; clone size: .; V gene: TRBV29-1; CDR3 protein: CSVDRVGYGYTF; CDR3 DNA: TGCAGCGTTGACAGGGTTGGGTATGGCTACACCTTC
D gene: .; J gene: TRBJ2-3; clone size: .; V gene: TRBV30; CDR3 protein: CAWSVGDTQYF; CDR3 DNA: TGTGCCTGGAGTGTCGGAGATACGCAGTATTTT
D gene: .; J gene: TRBJ1-4; clone size: .; V gene: TRBV5-5; CDR3 protein: CASSLELLLNEKLFF; CDR3 DNA: TGTGCCAGCAGCTTGGAACTCCTACTTAATGAAAAACTGTTTTTT
D gene: TRBD2; J gene: TRBJ2-1; clone size: .; V gene: TRBV14; CDR3 protein: CASSVAGGYEQFF; CDR3 DNA: TGTGCCAGCAGCGTAGCGGGAGGGTATGAGCAGTTCTTC
D gene: TRBD1; J gene: TRBJ1-3; clone size: .; V gene: TRBV6-5; CDR3 protein: CASSKGGYSGNTIYF; CDR3 DNA: TGTGCCAGCAGTAAAGGGGGCTACTCTGGAAACACCATATATTTT
D gene: .; J gene: TRBJ2-3; clone size: .; V gene: TRBV5-3; CDR3 protein: CARSSSGSTDTQYF; CDR3 DNA: TGTGCCAGAAGCTCAAGCGGGAGCACAGATACGCAGTATTTT
D gene: .; J gene: TRBJ1-4; clone size: .; V gene: TRBV25-1; CDR3 protein: CASSERGEKLFF; CDR3 DNA: TGTGCCAGCAGTGAAAGAGGTGAAAAACTGTTTTTT
D gene: TRBD1; J gene: TRBJ1-1; clone size: .; V gene: TRBV2; CDR3 protein: CASSSTGGRTEAFF; CDR3 DNA: TGTGCCAGCAGTTCCACAGGGGGCCGCACTGAAGCTTTCTTT
D gene: .; J gene: TRBJ1-1; clone size: .; V gene: TRBV10-3; CDR3 protein: CAIRGGLNTEAFF; CDR3 DNA: TGTGCCATCAGAGGGGGATTGAACACTGAAGCTTTCTTT
D gene: .; J gene: TRBJ1-5; clone size: .; V gene: TRBV27; CDR3 protein: CAGGGWRPQHF; CDR3 DNA: TGTGCCGGGGGGGGGTGGAGGCCCCAGCATTTT
D gene: TRBD1; J gene: TRBJ1-1; clone size: .; V gene: TRBV19; CDR3 protein: CASSAYRGSGTEAFF; CDR3 DNA: TGTGCCAGTAGTGCATACAGGGGGTCCGGCACTGAAGCTTTCTTT
D gene: .; J gene: TRBJ1-5; clone size: .; V gene: TRBV2; CDR3 protein: CASTLDSSRHQPQHF; CDR3 DNA: TGTGCCAGCACCCTAGACAGCTCGCGGCATCAGCCCCAGCATTTT
D gene: .; J gene: TRBJ1-2; clone size: .; V gene: TRBV2; CDR3 protein: CASSDRVGVANYGYTF; CDR3 DNA: TGTGCCAGCAGTGACCGGGTGGGTGTTGCTAACTATGGCTACACCTTC
D gene: TRBD1; J gene: TRBJ2-2; clone size: .; V gene: TRBV7-6; CDR3 protein: CASSPGGLSGELFF; CDR3 DNA: TGTGCCAGCAGCCCAGGGGGCTTAAGCGGGGAGCTGTTTTTT
D gene: .; J gene: TRBJ1-1; clone size: .; V gene: TRBV29-1; CDR3 protein: CSVVVGRLGTEAFF; CDR3 DNA: TGCAGCGTTGTGGTGGGGAGGCTAGGTACTGAAGCTTTCTTT
D gene: TRBD1; J gene: TRBJ1-2; clone size: .; V gene: TRBV6-1; CDR3 protein: CATLGQGGYGYTF; CDR3 DNA: TGTGCCACCTTAGGACAGGGCGGCTATGGCTACACCTTC
D gene: .; J gene: TRBJ2-5; clone size: .; V gene: TRBV9; CDR3 protein: CASSLDTVFETQYF; CDR3 DNA: TGTGCCAGCAGCTTGGACACTGTTTTCGAGACCCAGTACTTC